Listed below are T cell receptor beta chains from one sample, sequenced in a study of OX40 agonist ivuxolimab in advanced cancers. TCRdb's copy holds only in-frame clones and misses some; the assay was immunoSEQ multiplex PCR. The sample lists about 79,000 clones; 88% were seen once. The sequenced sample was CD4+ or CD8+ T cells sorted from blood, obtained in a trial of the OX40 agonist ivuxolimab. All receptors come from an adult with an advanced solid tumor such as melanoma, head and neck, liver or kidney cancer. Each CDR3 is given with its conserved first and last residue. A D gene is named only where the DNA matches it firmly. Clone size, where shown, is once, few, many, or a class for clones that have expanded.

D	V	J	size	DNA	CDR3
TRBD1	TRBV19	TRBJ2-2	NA	TGTGCCAGTAGTATAGTGGGTGGAGGGGGACAGGGTGGCACCGGGGAGCTGTTTTTT	CASSIVGGGGQGGTGELFF
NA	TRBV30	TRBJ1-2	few	TGTGCCTGGAGTGTACAAAGGGGTAGCTACACCTTC	CAWSVQRGSYTF
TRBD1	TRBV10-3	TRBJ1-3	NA	TGTGCCTCCCGGGCGAGAATACAGGGGCTTTCCGGAAACACCATATATTTT	CASRARIQGLSGNTIYF
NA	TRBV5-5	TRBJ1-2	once	TGTGCCAGCAGACCTGGGGGGTCTAACTATGGCTACACCTTC	CASRPGGSNYGYTF
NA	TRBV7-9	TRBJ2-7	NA	TGTGCCAGCAGCTTACAGGAGGGCGAGCAGTACTTC	CASSLQEGEQYF
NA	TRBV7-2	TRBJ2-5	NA	TGTGCCAGCAGCGCCCTGGCCCCAGAGACCCAGTACTTC	CASSALAPETQYF
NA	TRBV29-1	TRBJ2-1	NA	TGCAGTTTAGGGGGTGACCCCTACAATGAGCAGTTCTTC	CSLGGDPYNEQFF
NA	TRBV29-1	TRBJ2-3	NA	TGCAGCGTTGAAACAGGGGAGGGCACAGATACGCAGTATTTT	CSVETGEGTDTQYF
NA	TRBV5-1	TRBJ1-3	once	TGCGCCAGCAGCTTGGCCCTGGGCGCGGGAAACACCATATATTTT	CASSLALGAGNTIYF
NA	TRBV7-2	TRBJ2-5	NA	TGTGCCAGCACCCAGGTAGCGGCACAAGAGACCCAGTACTTC	CASTQVAAQETQYF
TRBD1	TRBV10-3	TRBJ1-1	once	TGTGCCACCCGGACAGGGGGCGAATCGGTTGAAGCTTTCTTT	CATRTGGESVEAFF
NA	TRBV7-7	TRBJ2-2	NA	TGTGCTAGCAGCTTAGGACATCCCACCGGGGAGCTGTTTTTT	CASSLGHPTGELFF
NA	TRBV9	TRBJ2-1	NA	TGTGCCAGCAGCGCGGGAGTTAAGTCGATCAATGAGCAGTTCTTC	CASSAGVKSINEQFF
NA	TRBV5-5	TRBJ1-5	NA	TGTGCCAGCAGCTTGTTCCTGGGTCAGCCCCAGCATTTT	CASSLFLGQPQHF
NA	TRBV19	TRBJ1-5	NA	TGTGCCAGTAGTACCGGGGGAAATCAGCCCCAGCATTTT	CASSTGGNQPQHF
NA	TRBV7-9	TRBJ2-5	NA	TGTGCCAGCAGCTTAGCCTTCGGGGGAGAGACCCAGTACTTC	CASSLAFGGETQYF
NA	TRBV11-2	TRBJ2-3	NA	TGTGCCAGCAGCTTACTAGGGCCCGGAGATACGCAGTATTTT	CASSLLGPGDTQYF
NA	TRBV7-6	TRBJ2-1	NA	TGTGCCAGCAGCTTAACAATGGGGAGCTCCTACAATGAGCAGTTCTTC	CASSLTMGSSYNEQFF
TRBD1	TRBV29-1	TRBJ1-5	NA	TGCAGCGTCCAACAGGGGCGCAATCAGCCCCAGCATTTT	CSVQQGRNQPQHF
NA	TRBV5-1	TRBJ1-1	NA	TGCGCCAGCAGGATATCAGGGGCGGGGGAAGCTTTCTTT	CASRISGAGEAFF
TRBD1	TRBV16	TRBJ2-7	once	TGTGCCAGCAGCCAATCTGGGACAGGGTCCTACGAGCAGTACTTC	CASSQSGTGSYEQYF